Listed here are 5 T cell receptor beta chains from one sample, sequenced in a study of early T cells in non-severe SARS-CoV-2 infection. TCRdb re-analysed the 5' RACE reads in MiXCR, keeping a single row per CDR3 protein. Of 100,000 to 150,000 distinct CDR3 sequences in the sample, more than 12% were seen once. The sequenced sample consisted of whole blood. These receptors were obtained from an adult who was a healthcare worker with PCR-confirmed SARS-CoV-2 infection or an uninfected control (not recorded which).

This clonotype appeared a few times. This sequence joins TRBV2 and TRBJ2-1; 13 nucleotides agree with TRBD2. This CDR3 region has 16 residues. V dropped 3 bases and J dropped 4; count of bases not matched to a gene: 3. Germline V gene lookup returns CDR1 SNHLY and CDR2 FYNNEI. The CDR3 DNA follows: TGTGCCAGCAGTGATTGGGGACTAGCGGGGTACAATGAGCAGTTCTTC. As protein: CASSDWGLAGYNEQFF.

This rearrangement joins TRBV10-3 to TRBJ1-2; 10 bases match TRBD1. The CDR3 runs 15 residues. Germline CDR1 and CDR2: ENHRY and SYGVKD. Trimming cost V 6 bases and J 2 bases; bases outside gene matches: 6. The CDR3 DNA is TGTGCCATCAGAGGGGGGACAGGGGAAAACTATGGCTACACCTTC. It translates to CAIRGGTGENYGYTF.

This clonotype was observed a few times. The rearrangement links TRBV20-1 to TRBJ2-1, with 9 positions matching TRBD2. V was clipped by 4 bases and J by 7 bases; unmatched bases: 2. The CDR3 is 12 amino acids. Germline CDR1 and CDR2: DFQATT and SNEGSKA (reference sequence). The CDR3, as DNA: TGCAGTGCTAAGGCGGGGGGGAATGAGCAGTTCTTC. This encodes CSAKAGGNEQFF.

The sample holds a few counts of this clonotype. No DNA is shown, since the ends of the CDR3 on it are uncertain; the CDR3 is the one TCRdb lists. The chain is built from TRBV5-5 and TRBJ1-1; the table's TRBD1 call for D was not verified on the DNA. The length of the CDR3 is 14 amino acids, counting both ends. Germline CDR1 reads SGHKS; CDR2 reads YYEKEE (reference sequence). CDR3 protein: CASSFGRGTTEVFF.

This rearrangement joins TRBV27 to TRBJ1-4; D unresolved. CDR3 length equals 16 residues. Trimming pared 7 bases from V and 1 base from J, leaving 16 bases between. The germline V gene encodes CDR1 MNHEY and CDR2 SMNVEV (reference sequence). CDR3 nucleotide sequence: TGTGCCAGCACCCTTAGATACGGGAGAACTAATGAAAAACTGTTTTTT. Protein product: CASTLRYGRTNEKLFF.